The 19 T cell receptor beta chains given below trace back to one sample, sequenced in a study of T cells in narcolepsy (dated 2018 in TCRdb). The library was obtained by the immunoSEQ multiplex PCR assay. In TCRdb, the immuneACCESS table is reduced to in-frame sequences with V and J assigned. These tables do not hold every clone; where another copy was compared, an unresolved V gene accounts for under half, and the others remain unexplained. The sample table records around 20,000 clones; around 92% of these occur just once. The ten largest clones take up under 1.3% of the sample. Sequenced input: CD45RA- memory CD4+ T cells from PBMCs. The cell subset or site label, read with the paper, signifies: memory T cells sorted ex vivo from peripheral blood. These receptors were taken from a human donor with narcolepsy.

The CDR3 nucleotides read TGTGCCAGTAGTCCCCGTGCAGGGGAAGTCTACGAGCAGTACTTC. This translates into CASSPRAGEVYEQYF. The J gene is TRBJ2-7, the V gene TRBV19; D is perhaps TRBD1 (6 bases). The germline V gene has CDR1 LNHDA and CDR2 SQIVND (reference sequence). CDR3 length equals 15 residues. V lost 5 bases and J 3 bases, leaving 17 bases between the germline ends.

The gene calls are TRBV30 and TRBJ1-4; 7 bases are shared with TRBD1. Trimming at V came to 8 bases and at J to 7 bases, leaving 10 bases not matched to a gene. Germline values: CDR1 GTSNPN, CDR2 SVGIG (reference sequence). The CDR3 spans 13 residues. The CDR3 spells CAVNRGPIEKLFF. The CDR3 DNA reads TGTGCCGTCAACAGGGGCCCCATTGAAAAACTGTTTTTT.

This rearrangement joins TRBV11-2 to TRBJ2-4; the D gene is possibly TRBD2 (5 bases). The CDR3 sequence is 14 residues long. The germline V and J ends were trimmed by 1 base and 7 bases, with 11 bases remaining between them. The germline CDR1 and CDR2 sequences are SGHAT and FQNNGV. The CDR3 DNA follows: TGTGCCAGCAGCTTAGTTGGGCGCGGGAACATTCAGTACTTC. Translating gives CASSLVGRGNIQYF.

This rearrangement joins TRBV7-9 to TRBJ2-5; 7 bases match TRBD2. The germline V gene has CDR1 SEHNR and CDR2 FQNEAQ (reference sequence). The trim removed 0 bases at V and 1 base at J, leaving 5 bases unmatched. The CDR3 has 16 amino acids. The CDR3 DNA reads TGTGCCAGCAGCTTAGCTGGCGGGAGCCCCCAAGAGACCCAGTACTTC. It specifies CASSLAGGSPQETQYF.

V usage is TRBV4-2 and J usage is TRBJ2-2, with D unresolved. The CDR3 is 16 amino acids. The V end lost 0 bases, the J end lost 2 bases, and 10 bases lay between the germline ends. From germline, CDR1 is LGHNA and CDR2 YNFKEQ. As DNA, the CDR3 is TGTGCCAGCAGCCAAGAGATGCGGCTAAACACCGGGGAGCTGTTTTTT. It specifies CASSQEMRLNTGELFF.

CDR3 nucleotide sequence: TGTGCCAGCAGCTTAGGAGGTGGCTACACCTTC. It is translated as CASSLGGGYTF. The chain has TRBV7-6 and TRBJ1-2; no clear D. This CDR3 region has 11 residues. The ends were cut back, 1 base at V and 7 bases at J, with 4 bases in the middle. CDR1 and CDR2 (germline): SGHVS, FNYEAQ.

V usage is TRBV10-3 and J usage is TRBJ1-4; 7 positions agree with TRBD1. The CDR3 has 13 residues. Trimming at V came to 8 bases and at J to 7 bases, leaving 7 bases not matched to a gene. Germline V lookup: CDR1 ENHRY, CDR2 SYGVKD. CDR3 DNA: TGTGCCATCCAGGACAGGTTTGGTGAAAAACTGTTTTTT. This translates into CAIQDRFGEKLFF.

This clone was detected a few times. V and J are TRBV19 and TRBJ1-5; no clear D gene. Germline-derived CDR1 and CDR2 are LNHDA and SQIVND (reference sequence). V lost 7 bases, J lost 5 bases, and 18 bases lay in between. This CDR3 has 15 residues. CDR3 amino acids: CASTGPRAADQPQHF. CDR3 coding DNA: TGTGCCAGTACCGGTCCCCGGGCCGCGGATCAGCCCCAGCATTTT.

The gene calls are TRBV5-4 and TRBJ2-1; D remains ambiguous. CDR1 and CDR2 from the germline V gene are SGHNT and YYREEE (reference sequence). There are 13 residues in the CDR3. The V gene lost 5 bases and the J gene lost 5 bases, with 11 bases spanning the gap. The CDR3 nucleotides are TGTGCCAGCAGGCCGTTACCCAACAATGAGCAGTTCTTC. Its translation is CASRPLPNNEQFF.

This chain's CDR3 is CASSEPGRVTEAFF. In nucleotides, the CDR3 is TGTGCCAGCAGTGAACCTGGCAGGGTGACTGAAGCTTTCTTT. The chain combines TRBV6-1 with TRBJ1-1; D is perhaps TRBD1 (5 bases). Trimming took 2 bases from V and 5 from J, leaving 12 bases between them. Germline V gene data show CDR1 as MNHNS and CDR2 as SASEGT. This CDR3 has 14 amino acids.

The V and J genes are TRBV6-1 and TRBJ1-4; D gene uncertain. In germline, CDR1 is MNHNS, CDR2 SASEGT. The CDR3 extends over 16 amino acids. The V end lost 4 bases, the J end lost 0 bases, and 12 bases lay between the germline ends. CDR3 sequence: CASSGSRSTTNEKLFF. DNA for the CDR3: TGTGCCAGCAGTGGGAGTAGATCGACAACTAATGAAAAACTGTTTTTT.

This rearrangement joins TRBV19 to TRBJ2-2; 10 bases are a match to TRBD2. Germline values: CDR1 LNHDA, CDR2 SQIVND (reference sequence). This CDR3 region has 13 residues. With 10 bases clipped from V and 4 bases from J, the junction kept 3 bases outside the gene matches. The CDR3: CATRLAGTGELFF. CDR3 DNA sequence: TGTGCCACCCGACTAGCGGGCACCGGGGAGCTGTTTTTT.

This rearrangement joins TRBV5-1 to TRBJ1-2; D is unresolved. Between the trimmed V and J ends, which lost 0 bases and 5 bases, there was a span of 20 bases. CDR3 length: 17 amino acids. CDR1 and CDR2 (germline): SGHRS, YFSETQ. CDR3 sequence reads: CASSLGDSEAFTYGYTF. DNA of the CDR3: TGCGCCAGCAGCTTGGGTGACTCGGAGGCCTTTACTTATGGCTACACCTTC.

This clone was recorded only once. The chain uses TRBV7-9 and TRBJ2-1, with TRBD2 as a possible D gene (6 bases). This CDR3 spans 13 amino acids. Deletions cut 3 bases from V and 10 bases from J, with 13 bases between. Germline V lookup: CDR1 SEHNR, CDR2 FQNEAQ (reference sequence). The CDR3 sequence is CASSLLPGEEQFF. The CDR3 nucleotides read TGTGCCAGCAGCTTGTTGCCGGGAGAGGAGCAGTTCTTC. The entire variable domain, with the rest obtained from reference TRBV7-9 and TRBJ2-1, is as follows: DTGVSQNPRHKITKRGQNVTFRCDPISEHNRLYWYRQTLGQGPEFLTYFQNEAQLEKSRLLSDRFSAERPKGSFSTLEIQRTEQGDSAMYLCASSLLPGEEQFFGPGTRLTVL.

This chain uses TRBV5-1 with TRBJ1-2; the D gene is possibly TRBD1 (6 bases). The CDR3 contains 12 residues. Germline lookup yields CDR1 SGHRS and CDR2 YFSETQ. V was pared by 0 bases and J by 8 bases, with 8 bases between. The CDR3 region is CASSLGGQGYTF. CDR3 bases: TGCGCCAGCAGCTTGGGGGGGCAAGGCTACACCTTC. Variable domain in full (rest from reference TRBV5-1 and TRBJ1-2): KAGVTQTPRYLIKTRGQQVTLSCSPISGHRSVSWYQQTPGQGLQFLFEYFSETQRNKGNFPGRFSGRQFSNSRSEMNVSTLELGDSALYLCASSLGGQGYTFGSGTRLTVV.

The chain combines TRBV5-1 with TRBJ2-1; D possibly matches TRBD1 or TRBD2 (5 bases each). Trimming left V 4 bases short and J 5 bases short, with 13 bases between. Germline V CDR1 and CDR2: SGHRS, YFSETQ. The CDR3 sequence is 14 residues long. The CDR3 nucleotides read TGCGCCAGCAGCCTACCGGGACGTCACAATGAGCAGTTCTTC. Its protein is CASSLPGRHNEQFF.

There are a few counts of this clone. This chain joins TRBV10-3 and TRBJ1-2; 7 nucleotides agree with TRBD1. This CDR3 comprises 14 residues. Per germline, CDR1 ENHRY and CDR2 SYGVKD. J was trimmed by 7 bases and V by 5 bases; bases with no gene match: 10. The CDR3 DNA sequence: TGTGCCATCAGTTATGGGACAGCAAGTGGTGGCTACACCTTC. Amino acid sequence: CAISYGTASGGYTF.

This chain uses TRBV7-2 with TRBJ2-1, with no clear D. V was pared by 2 bases and J by 7 bases, with 6 bases between. This CDR3 is 12 amino acids long. From germline, CDR1 is SGHTA and CDR2 FQGNSA. The CDR3 reads CASSLSLNEQFF. As DNA, the CDR3 is TGTGCCAGCAGCTTATCACTGAATGAGCAGTTCTTC.

Of note for this clone: At one of its ends the junction is not consistent with the germline gene, which may arise from a read error. The chain employs TRBV29-1 and TRBJ1-2; a weak D match, TRBD1 (5 bases). The CDR3 sequence is 12 residues long. Germline V lookup: CDR1 SQVTM, CDR2 ANQGSEA. In nucleotides, the CDR3 is TGCAGGGTTGGGTGGGGGGAGGATGGCTACACCTTC. Translation gives CRVGWGEDGYTF.